The T cell receptor beta chain under discussion was sequenced for a study of identical twins' blood T cells. This clonotype has a count of ten or more. The CDR3 runs 15 residues. Unmatched junction bases numbered 9, after V lost 3 bases and J lost 6 bases. MiXCR was run by TCRdb on the 5' RACE reads, yielding one entry per CDR3 protein. Of a few hundred thousand distinct CDR3 sequences detected, under 30% appear once; the ten largest clones hold around 5.6%. Sequenced input: PBMCs. V is TRBV23-1 and J is TRBJ1-1; 8 nucleotides match TRBD1. TRBV23-1 is an open reading frame whose function is uncertain. This TCR was sampled from a woman aged 18 to 50 in good health. The CDR3 here is CASSQTGQGGSEAFF. CDR3 in DNA: TGCGCCAGCAGTCAGACCGGACAGGGTGGTTCTGAAGCTTTCTTT.